What follows are 25 T cell receptor beta chains derived from one specimen sequenced in a study of technical replicates of blood from a handful of donors. Assay used: immunoSEQ multiplex PCR; TCRdb lists only in-frame clones, some missing. The sample contains about 78,000 clones, approximately 95% of which appear only once. The specimen sequenced was T cells isolated from PBMCs. The receptors derive from a human donor in good health.

This chain uses TRBV18 with TRBJ1-1; 7 positions match TRBD1. Germline V CDR1 and CDR2: KGHSH, LQKENI. The CDR3 extends over 15 amino acids. The ends lost 5 bases at V and 1 base at J; junction bases unmatched: 7. The CDR3 DNA reads as TGTGCCAGCTCAGTAAAGGGACAGCCGAACACTGAAGCTTTCTTT. Protein: CASSVKGQPNTEAFF. Variable domain in full (rest from reference TRBV18 and TRBJ1-1): NAGVMQNPRHLVRRRGQEARLRCSPMKGHSHVYWYRQLPEEGLKFMVYLQKENIIDESGMPKERFSAEFPKEGPSILRIQQVVRGDSAAYFCASSVKGQPNTEAFFGQGTRLTVV.

J is TRBJ1-5 and V is TRBV6-5, with a weak D call TRBD1 (5 bases). CDR1 is MNHEY and CDR2 is SVGAGI in the germline V gene. This CDR3 is built from 14 residues. V shed 6 bases and J shed 0 bases, with 9 bases lying between them. CDR3 amino acids: CASRGGNSNQPQHF. Written as DNA, the CDR3 is TGTGCCAGCAGGGGGGGGAATAGCAATCAGCCCCAGCATTTT.

The chain employs TRBV6-5 and TRBJ1-5; 7 bases are shared with TRBD1. CDR3 size: 14 residues. The J segment lost 4 bases and the V segment lost 3 bases, leaving 3 bases of the junction unmatched. The germline V gene encodes CDR1 MNHEY and CDR2 SVGAGI. The CDR3 protein is CASSYRDRNQPQHF. The CDR3 DNA reads as TGTGCCAGCAGTTATCGGGACAGAAATCAGCCCCAGCATTTT.

The table lists this clone with a count of one. This sequence joins TRBV28 and TRBJ2-7, with TRBD1 identical over 7 bases. The CDR3 runs to 16 residues. In germline, CDR1 is MDHEN, CDR2 SYDVKM. J lost 2 bases, V lost 6 bases, and 13 bases had no gene match. CDR3 nucleotides: TGTGCCAGCAGCCTCCTCCGGGACAGCCAAGCCTACGAGCAGTACTTC. Its protein product is CASSLLRDSQAYEQYF.

J is TRBJ2-1 and V is TRBV28; a possible D gene is TRBD1 (6 bases). The CDR3 has 13 amino acids. Trimming shortened V by 2 bases and J by 9 bases, and 11 bases separated the two germline ends. Germline CDR1 reads MDHEN; CDR2 reads SYDVKM. DNA for the CDR3: TGTGCCAGCAGTTTAGATGGGGGCGGTGAGCAGTTCTTC. This codes for CASSLDGGGEQFF.

The chain recombines TRBV9 with TRBJ1-4, with D possibly matching TRBD1 (5 bases). This CDR3 is 14 amino acids long. V was cut by 0 bases and J by 4 bases, with 7 bases left in between. Germline assignment: CDR1 SGDLS and CDR2 YYNGEE. CDR3 region: CASSVAGNNEKLFF. The CDR3 DNA reads TGTGCCAGCAGCGTAGCAGGGAATAATGAAAAACTGTTTTTT.

This sequence joins TRBV10-3 and TRBJ1-2; weak D call: TRBD1 (5 bases). This CDR3 comprises 13 residues. V was cut by 7 bases and J by 5 bases, with 14 bases left in between. Germline values: CDR1 ENHRY, CDR2 SYGVKD. The CDR3 loop is CAITGRESYGYTF. For the CDR3, the DNA is TGTGCCATCACCGGCAGGGAAAGTTATGGCTACACCTTC.

The rearrangement uses TRBV30 and TRBJ1-1; 10 bases are shared with TRBD1. V gave up 5 bases and J gave up 7 bases; unmatched junction bases: 1. The CDR3 covers 11 residues. Per the germline V gene, CDR1 is GTSNPN and CDR2 is SVGIG (reference sequence). The CDR3 region is CAWGTGDEAFF. DNA for the CDR3: TGTGCCTGGGGGACAGGGGATGAAGCTTTCTTT.

V is TRBV7-8 and J is TRBJ2-6; D is perhaps TRBD2 (5 bases). Germline assignment: CDR1 SGHVS and CDR2 FQNEAQ. This CDR3 is 18 amino acids long. The V and J ends lost 3 bases and 0 bases respectively, with 15 bases between them. The CDR3, as DNA: TGTGCCAGCAGCTTGCGGGCCCTCTCCCGCTCTGGGGCCAACGTCCTGACTTTC. Protein product: CASSLRALSRSGANVLTF. Full variable domain (outside the CDR3, taken from reference TRBV7-8 and TRBJ2-6): GAGVSQSPRYKVAKRGQDVALRCDPISGHVSLFWYQQALGQGPEFLTYFQNEAQLDKSGLPSDRFFAERPEGSVSTLKIQRTQQEDSAVYLCASSLRALSRSGANVLTFGAGSRLTVL.

The chain couples TRBV13 to TRBJ2-3; D is uncertain. Germline loops: CDR1 PRHDT, CDR2 FYEKMQ (reference sequence). This CDR3 comprises 15 residues. V was cut by 5 bases and J by 6 bases, with 18 bases left in between. CDR3 region: CASSPRVDPRDTQYF. The CDR3 DNA reads as TGTGCCAGCAGCCCCCGGGTAGACCCGAGGGATACGCAGTATTTT.

This clone was recorded only once. The chain has TRBV5-1 and TRBJ1-2, with 10 positions matching TRBD1. Germline trimming cut 2 bases from V and 5 bases from J; bases unmatched to any gene: 6. CDR1 is SGHRS and CDR2 is YFSETQ in the germline V gene. The CDR3 is 15 residues long. The DNA of the CDR3 is TGCGCCAGCAGCTTTGGACAGGGGGGCCTTTATGGCTACACCTTC. Translation gives CASSFGQGGLYGYTF.

The chain has TRBV30 and TRBJ1-2; 7 bases are a match to TRBD1. Trimming cost V 2 bases and J 7 bases; bases outside gene matches: 7. CDR1 is GTSNPN, CDR2 SVGIG, per germline (reference sequence). The CDR3 extends over 13 amino acids. The CDR3 here is CAWSKGTEAGYTF. The CDR3 nucleotides are TGTGCCTGGAGTAAAGGGACAGAGGCTGGCTACACCTTC.

This clone turned up a few times. The chain links TRBV30 to TRBJ1-2; D is undetermined. The germline V gene has CDR1 GTSNPN and CDR2 SVGIG (reference sequence). The CDR3 loop spans 14 amino acids. V was pared by 3 bases and J by 4 bases, with 15 bases between. The DNA for the CDR3 is TGTGCCTGGAGGGCGTTCCCTCGGGGCTATGGCTACACCTTC. Translation gives CAWRAFPRGYGYTF.

This chain links TRBV19 with TRBJ2-7; possibly TRBD1 for D (5 bases). Deletions cut 5 bases from V and 0 bases from J, with 8 bases between. Germline CDR1 and CDR2: LNHDA and SQIVND (reference sequence). CDR3 length equals 13 residues. This CDR3 reads CASSPDNSYEQYF. The CDR3 nucleotides read TGTGCCAGTAGTCCGGACAACTCCTACGAGCAGTACTTC.

The chain couples TRBV19 to TRBJ1-2; D perhaps matches TRBD1 (6 bases). The CDR3 runs to 16 residues. V lost 10 bases and J 8 bases, leaving 29 bases between the germline ends. Germline loops: CDR1 LNHDA, CDR2 SQIVND (reference sequence). The CDR3: CATSWLAGARVGGYTF. CDR3 sequence (DNA): TGTGCCACTTCCTGGTTGGCAGGGGCCAGGGTTGGGGGCTACACCTTC. Together with reference TRBV19 and TRBJ1-2, the CDR3 gives the full variable domain: DGGITQSPKYLFRKEGQNVTLSCEQNLNHDAMYWYRQDPGQGLRLIYYSQIVNDFQKGDIAEGYSVSREKKESFPLTVTSAQKNPTAFYLCATSWLAGARVGGYTFGSGTRLTVV.

V is TRBV9 and J is TRBJ2-3, with TRBD2 matching 9 bases. The V gene end was trimmed by 0 bases and the J gene end by 3 bases; junction bases not matched to a gene: 17. The V gene's germline CDR1 is SGDLS and CDR2 YYNGEE. There are 20 residues in the CDR3. CDR3 in amino acids: CASSVEGDLWVAGETDTQYF. CDR3 nucleotide sequence: TGTGCCAGCAGCGTAGAGGGGGACTTGTGGGTAGCGGGGGAAACAGATACGCAGTATTTT.

The rearrangement joins TRBV5-1 to TRBJ1-2, with a weak D call TRBD1 (6 bases). The CDR3 totals 15 residues. Germline V CDR1 and CDR2: SGHRS, YFSETQ. Trimming removed 0 bases at V and 3 bases at J, with 12 bases between. Here the CDR3 reads CASSLGGGADYGYTF. CDR3 in DNA: TGCGCCAGCAGCTTGGGGGGGGGCGCTGACTATGGCTACACCTTC. Full variable domain (remainder filled in from reference TRBV5-1 and TRBJ1-2): KAGVTQTPRYLIKTRGQQVTLSCSPISGHRSVSWYQQTPGQGLQFLFEYFSETQRNKGNFPGRFSGRQFSNSRSEMNVSTLELGDSALYLCASSLGGGADYGYTFGSGTRLTVV.

The chain joins TRBV18 to TRBJ1-1; 11 bases are a match to TRBD1. The CDR3 spans 15 residues. Germline V gene data show CDR1 as KGHSH and CDR2 as LQKENI. With V trimmed by 4 bases and J by 14 bases, 15 bases remained unmatched. The CDR3 DNA is TGTGCCAGCTCACAAACGATCGGACAGGGGGCGATCGGATTCTTT. This sequence encodes CASSQTIGQGAIGFF.

Remarks on this clone: Relative to the germline gene, one junction end is altered; a read error may explain this. The V call is TRBV5-1, the J call TRBJ1-2; unclear D gene. Germline CDR1 is SGHRS and CDR2 is YFSETQ. This CDR3 comprises 13 residues. CDR3 nucleotide sequence: TGCGCCAGCAGCTTGGAACCCATGGAGGCCAGGCTCTTC. Translating gives CASSLEPMEARLF.

The chain uses TRBV5-1 and TRBJ1-2; 9 bases are shared with TRBD1. This CDR3 region has 15 residues. V shed 1 base and J 6 bases; nucleotides not matched to a gene: 7. Per germline, CDR1 SGHRS and CDR2 YFSETQ. The CDR3 DNA reads TGCGCCAGCAGCTTGCCCTCCGGGACAGGGAATGGCTACACCTTC. It specifies CASSLPSGTGNGYTF.

The chain is built from TRBV27 and TRBJ2-2; maybe TRBD2 (6 bases). Trimming took 6 bases from V and 6 from J, leaving 11 bases between them. Germline CDR1 and CDR2: MNHEY and SMNVEV (reference sequence). This CDR3 spans 13 amino acids. The CDR3 region is CASSPDYSGELFF. As DNA, the CDR3 is TGTGCCAGCAGCCCGGACTACTCCGGGGAGCTGTTTTTT.

V usage is TRBV6-1 and J usage is TRBJ1-2, with 7 bases aligning to TRBD1. The CDR3 extends over 13 amino acids. V trimming: 8 bases; J trimming: 0 bases; junction bases outside the gene matches: 3. Germline values: CDR1 MNHNS, CDR2 SASEGT. Here the CDR3 DNA reads TGTGCCAGCTCTCAGGGGGCTAACTATGGCTACACCTTC. Its protein is CASSQGANYGYTF.

The rearrangement uses TRBV4-1 and TRBJ1-1; perhaps TRBD1 as D (6 bases). Per the germline V gene, CDR1 is MGHRA and CDR2 is YSYEKL. The CDR3 has 14 amino acids. Trimming stripped 2 bases from V and 0 bases from J, with 7 bases between. The CDR3 nucleotides are TGCGCCAGCAGCCAACAGGGGTTGAACACTGAAGCTTTCTTT. Protein: CASSQQGLNTEAFF.

The chain joins TRBV28 to TRBJ2-3; TRBD2 might be the D (5 bases). The CDR3 loop spans 18 amino acids. CDR1 is MDHEN and CDR2 is SYDVKM in the germline V gene. Trimming cost V 6 bases and J 1 base, with 23 bases left between them. The CDR3 nucleotides are TGTGCCAGCAGCCTTCCCGTACTAGAGGGCCTGGGCACAGATACGCAGTATTTT. It translates to CASSLPVLEGLGTDTQYF.

This rearrangement joins TRBV9 to TRBJ1-6; 8 bases match TRBD1. Germline V lookup: CDR1 SGDLS, CDR2 YYNGEE. J lost 8 bases, V lost 0 bases, and 1 base had no gene match. CDR3 size: 14 residues. The CDR3: CASSVEQGDSPLHF. DNA for the CDR3: TGTGCCAGCAGCGTAGAACAGGGGGATTCACCCCTCCACTTT.